A single sample is the source of the 28 T cell receptor beta chains below, sequenced in a study of T cells after posttransplantation cyclophosphamide. Cells defined as naive were viable CD3+CD4+ or CD3+CD8+ and CCR7+CD45RA+CD45RO-CD95-CD27+CD28+. Sequencing was performed with immunoSEQ multiplex PCR; in TCRdb, only in-frame clones are kept and a portion is missing. The data show more than 30,000 clones, with about 93% seen just once and over 0.2% held by the top ten. The sequenced material came from naive CD4+ T cells sorted from PBMCs. The origin of the receptors is a woman in her fifties or sixties in good health, CMV-negative, and a related stem cell transplant donor.

The chain employs TRBV11-3 and TRBJ2-5; 7 positions agree with TRBD1. Germline lookup yields CDR1 SGHNT and CDR2 YENEEA. This CDR3 region has 12 residues. The trim removed 4 bases at V and 6 bases at J, leaving 2 bases unmatched. The CDR3 nucleotides are TGTGCCAGCAGCTACAGGGGACAGACCCAGTACTTC. Its translation is CASSYRGQTQYF.

The gene calls are TRBV19 and TRBJ2-3; tentatively, D is TRBD1 (5 bases). From germline, CDR1 is LNHDA and CDR2 SQIVND (reference sequence). The CDR3 length is 15 residues. V was cut by 7 bases and J by 1 base, with 15 bases left in between. CDR3 in amino acids: CASTLGQERTDTQYF. The CDR3 DNA follows: TGTGCCAGTACCTTGGGGCAGGAACGCACAGATACGCAGTATTTT.

The gene calls are TRBV6-1 and TRBJ2-1, with 9 nucleotides matching TRBD1. Germline trimming cut 2 bases from V and 7 bases from J; bases unmatched to any gene: 6. The CDR3 extends over 15 amino acids. The germline CDR1 and CDR2 sequences are MNHNS and SASEGT. CDR3: CASSEPGQGRNEQFF. The CDR3 region has the DNA TGTGCCAGCAGTGAACCGGGACAGGGTAGGAATGAGCAGTTCTTC.

J is TRBJ2-7 and V is TRBV2; the match to TRBD2 covers 8 bases. Germline V gives CDR1 SNHLY, CDR2 FYNNEI. The CDR3 runs to 14 residues. With V trimmed by 6 bases and J by 0 bases, 4 bases remained unmatched. The DNA for the CDR3 is TGTGCCAGCAGCAGGGGACTAGGCTCCTACGAGCAGTACTTC. This translates into CASSRGLGSYEQYF.

J is TRBJ2-1 and V is TRBV6-1, with D maybe TRBD1 (5 bases). CDR1 and CDR2 from the germline V gene are MNHNS and SASEGT. V lost 2 bases and J 4 bases, leaving 15 bases between the germline ends. The CDR3 runs 16 residues. CDR3 DNA: TGTGCCAGCAGTGAATTCACAGGATCTCATTACAATGAGCAGTTCTTC. Its translation is CASSEFTGSHYNEQFF.

The CDR3 nucleotides are TGTGCCAGCAGTTACTCGCAGGGGTATGGTGAGCAGTTCTTC. Its protein product is CASSYSQGYGEQFF. This chain links TRBV6-5 with TRBJ2-1, with D perhaps TRBD1 (6 bases). The CDR3 covers 14 residues. Germline V gene sequence: CDR1 MNHEY, CDR2 SVGAGI. Trimming shortened V by 0 bases and J by 9 bases, and 12 bases separated the two germline ends.

This chain connects TRBV4-1 to TRBJ1-3; a weak D match, TRBD1 (6 bases). Germline CDR1 and CDR2: MGHRA and YSYEKL. Between the trimmed V and J ends, which lost 1 base and 0 bases, there was a span of 10 bases. This CDR3 has 16 residues. CDR3 in DNA: TGCGCCAGCAGCCAAGGTCAGGGGACCTCTGGAAACACCATATATTTT. It yields the protein CASSQGQGTSGNTIYF.

The rearrangement joins TRBV28 to TRBJ1-2, with TRBD1 matching over 12 bases. This CDR3 region has 16 residues. V dropped 4 bases and J dropped 2; count of bases not matched to a gene: 5. CDR1 MDHEN and CDR2 SYDVKM come from the germline V gene. The CDR3 is CASSSRDRGLNYGYTF. The CDR3 DNA sequence: TGTGCCAGCAGTTCCCGGGACAGGGGGCTCAACTATGGCTACACCTTC.

The gene calls are TRBV7-3 and TRBJ2-1, with TRBD1 identical over 9 bases. This CDR3 has 13 residues. Germline CDR1 and CDR2: SGHTA and FQGTGA. V was pared by 2 bases and J by 9 bases, with 2 bases of the junction left unmatched. The CDR3 DNA sequence: TGTGCCAGCAGCTTACTGGGACAGGGTGAGCAGTTCTTC. Translating gives CASSLLGQGEQFF. The full variable domain, completed using reference TRBV7-3 and TRBJ2-1, is GAGVSQTPSNKVTEKGKYVELRCDPISGHTALYWYRQSLGQGPEFLIYFQGTGAADDSGLPNDRFFAVRPEGSVSTLKIQRTERGDSAVYLCASSLLGQGEQFFGPGTRLTVL.

Points on this clone: The sample contains more than one DNA sequence encoding this CDR3. The CDR3 reads CASSQDRGPPLHF. Here the CDR3 DNA reads TGCGCCAGCAGTCAAGACAGGGGTCCCCCCCTCCACTTT. J is TRBJ1-6 and V is TRBV23-1; TRBD1 matches at 8 bases. TRBV23-1 is an ORF, and what it does is uncertain. V trimming: 2 bases; J trimming: 13 bases; junction bases outside the gene matches: 4. The CDR3 is 13 amino acids.

This chain joins TRBV5-1 and TRBJ2-3, with 7 nucleotides matching TRBD2. The CDR3 covers 15 residues. In germline, CDR1 is SGHRS, CDR2 YFSETQ. Trimming at V came to 0 bases and at J to 2 bases, leaving 3 bases not matched to a gene. The CDR3 bases are TGCGCCAGCAGCTTGGGACTAGCCTACACAGATACGCAGTATTTT. Translation: CASSLGLAYTDTQYF.

The rearrangement links TRBV27 to TRBJ2-2, with TRBD2 identical over 9 bases. This CDR3 is built from 15 residues. V shed 9 bases and J 5 bases; nucleotides not matched to a gene: 10. The germline V gene encodes CDR1 MNHEY and CDR2 SMNVEV (reference sequence). The CDR3 sequence is CASRSAGGVTGELFF. CDR3 nucleotides: TGTGCCAGTCGATCAGCGGGAGGCGTGACCGGGGAGCTGTTTTTT.

CDR3 in amino acids: CATTRDRGRNEQFF. The CDR3, as DNA: TGTGCCACCACTAGGGACAGGGGACGGAATGAGCAGTTCTTC. The rearrangement uses TRBV2 and TRBJ2-1; 10 bases fit TRBD1. The CDR3 length is 14 residues. Trimming at V came to 10 bases and at J to 7 bases, leaving 10 bases not matched to a gene. Germline values: CDR1 SNHLY, CDR2 FYNNEI.

This chain joins TRBV30 and TRBJ1-4; 9 bases align to TRBD1. Germline V CDR1 and CDR2: GTSNPN, SVGIG (reference sequence). With V trimmed by 7 bases and J by 7 bases, 10 bases remained unmatched. This CDR3 has 14 residues. The CDR3 DNA reads TGTGCCTTTGGACAGGGGAGCTCGGGTGAAAAACTGTTTTTT. Amino acid sequence: CAFGQGSSGEKLFF.

J is TRBJ1-1 and V is TRBV6-6; 7 bases align to TRBD1. The ends lost 6 bases at V and 5 bases at J; junction bases unmatched: 3. The germline gives CDR1 MNHNY, CDR2 SVGAGI (reference sequence). This CDR3 contains 12 residues. CDR3: CASRPGGTEAFF. The CDR3 nucleotides are TGTGCCAGCAGGCCAGGGGGGACTGAAGCTTTCTTT.

Points on this clone: One end of the junction does not line up with germline, which may come from a read error. The rearrangement links TRBV10-3 to TRBJ2-7; 11 nucleotides agree with TRBD2. In germline, CDR1 is ENHRY, CDR2 SYGVKD. CDR3 length: 14 amino acids. CDR3 amino acids: CATSLAGGPYEQYF. CDR3 bases: TGTGCCACCAGTTTAGCGGGAGGGCCGTACGAGCAGTACTTC.

The genes are TRBV4-1 and TRBJ2-2; TRBD1 matches 10 bases. CDR3 length: 17 residues. J gave up 2 bases and V 5 bases, and 8 bases lay outside the gene matches. Germline loops: CDR1 MGHRA, CDR2 YSYEKL. CDR3 in DNA: TGCGCCAGCAGCTTTAAAGGACAGGGGGTAAACACCGGGGAGCTGTTTTTT. It is translated as CASSFKGQGVNTGELFF.

V is TRBV28 and J is TRBJ2-7; D is uncertain. The CDR3 runs to 11 residues. V was pared by 2 bases and J by 5 bases, with 4 bases between. Germline V gene sequence: CDR1 MDHEN, CDR2 SYDVKM. CDR3 bases: TGTGCCAGCAGTTTAAGCCACGAGCAGTACTTC. Its translation: CASSLSHEQYF.

The gene calls are TRBV7-3 and TRBJ2-5, with a possible D match to TRBD1 (5 bases). V lost 0 bases, J lost 0 bases, and 8 bases lay in between. This CDR3 spans 15 amino acids. In germline, CDR1 is SGHTA, CDR2 FQGTGA. CDR3: CASSLTAGNQETQYF. CDR3 nucleotides: TGTGCCAGCAGCTTAACCGCAGGGAACCAAGAGACCCAGTACTTC.

This rearrangement joins TRBV19 to TRBJ2-3, with 9 bases lining up with TRBD2. Trimming cost V 0 bases and J 5 bases; bases outside gene matches: 9. CDR3 length: 17 residues. Germline CDR1 LNHDA, CDR2 SQIVND (reference sequence). The CDR3 sequence: CASSIDGKGLAGDTQYF. CDR3 DNA sequence: TGTGCCAGTAGTATAGACGGGAAGGGACTAGCAGGAGATACGCAGTATTTT.

The chain uses TRBV7-8 and TRBJ1-1, with D tentatively TRBD1 (5 bases). CDR3 length: 13 amino acids. Trimming removed 5 bases from V and 1 base from J, with 8 bases in between. The germline V gene encodes CDR1 SGHVS and CDR2 FQNEAQ. This CDR3 reads CASSLTGNTEAFF. CDR3 in DNA: TGTGCCAGCAGCCTTACAGGGAACACTGAAGCTTTCTTT.

The chain recombines TRBV7-9 with TRBJ2-1; D perhaps matches TRBD2 (6 bases). Trimming shortened V by 4 bases and J by 9 bases, and 13 bases separated the two germline ends. The length of the CDR3 is 13 residues. Germline V CDR1 and CDR2: SEHNR, FQNEAQ (reference sequence). The CDR3 protein is CASSSLGGSEQFF. The CDR3 DNA sequence: TGTGCCAGCAGCTCCTTGGGGGGTAGTGAGCAGTTCTTC. Supplemented by reference TRBV7-9 and TRBJ2-1, the full variable domain reads DTGVSQNPRHKITKRGQNVTFRCDPISEHNRLYWYRQTLGQGPEFLTYFQNEAQLEKSRLLSDRFSAERPKGSFSTLEIQRTEQGDSAMYLCASSSLGGSEQFFGPGTRLTVL.

The chain carries TRBV2 and TRBJ1-2; the match to TRBD1 covers 9 bases. V trimming: 6 bases; J trimming: 0 bases; junction bases outside the gene matches: 5. This CDR3 comprises 15 residues. Germline CDR1 reads SNHLY; CDR2 reads FYNNEI. The DNA for the CDR3 is TGTGCCAGCAGCCAACGACAGGGGGCTAACTATGGCTACACCTTC. Protein sequence: CASSQRQGANYGYTF.

This clone appeared a single time. The chain couples TRBV4-1 to TRBJ2-7, with 8 bases identical to TRBD1. The CDR3 sequence is 13 residues long. With V trimmed by 6 bases and J by 4 bases, 5 bases remained unmatched. The germline CDR1 and CDR2 sequences are MGHRA and YSYEKL. CDR3 coding DNA: TGCGCCAGCAGGGGGACAGGAGGATACGAGCAGTACTTC. Its protein is CASRGTGGYEQYF.

The chain joins TRBV10-3 to TRBJ2-1; 8 nucleotides agree with TRBD2. The junction had 11 bases not matched to a gene; V was cut back by 3 bases and J by 10 bases. The CDR3 extends over 15 amino acids. The germline V gene encodes CDR1 ENHRY and CDR2 SYGVKD. CDR3 region: CAISEGLSGGGEQFF. Written as DNA, the CDR3 is TGTGCCATCAGTGAAGGTCTGAGCGGGGGAGGGGAGCAGTTCTTC.

This clone was found once. This chain joins TRBV18 and TRBJ2-1; D ambiguous. CDR1 is KGHSH, CDR2 LQKENI, per germline. The V end lost 6 bases, the J end lost 0 bases, and 12 bases lay between the germline ends. CDR3 length equals 15 residues. In DNA, the CDR3 is TGTGCCAGCTCGGCTCCGTCAAGCTCCTACAATGAGCAGTTCTTC. This gives the protein CASSAPSSSYNEQFF.

The genes are TRBV28 and TRBJ1-5; no firm D call. This CDR3 is 12 amino acids long. Trimming cost V 2 bases and J 7 bases, with 6 bases left between them. Germline CDR1 reads MDHEN; CDR2 reads SYDVKM. The DNA for the CDR3 is TGTGCCAGCAGTTTAGGAGTACAGCCCCAGCATTTT. Protein: CASSLGVQPQHF.

The chain joins TRBV6-6 to TRBJ2-5; 7 positions agree with TRBD1. This CDR3 comprises 15 residues. The germline gives CDR1 MNHNY, CDR2 SVGAGI (reference sequence). V trimming: 4 bases; J trimming: 5 bases; junction bases outside the gene matches: 10. The CDR3 region is CASSSRQGSSETQYF. DNA for the CDR3: TGTGCCAGCAGTTCCAGACAGGGATCGTCGGAGACCCAGTACTTC.